The present T cell receptor beta chain was sequenced within a study of identical twins. The germline gives CDR1 SNHLY, CDR2 FYNNEI. This CDR3 has 15 residues. The ends lost 4 bases at V and 3 bases at J; junction bases unmatched: 3. TCRdb fed the 5' RACE reads into MiXCR, producing one record per CDR3 protein. The repertoire has fewer than 250,000 distinct CDR3 sequences, 6% to 8% of them found once; the top ten carry less than 6.5%. This same sample was also taken into another study, of yellow fever vaccine responses in identical twins.

Sequences were obtained from CD8+ T cells sorted from blood. The TCR originated in a young woman in good health. The chain joins TRBV2 to TRBJ2-3, with TRBD1 matching 11 bases. The CDR3 DNA sequence: TGTGCCAGCAGTGGGACAGGGGGCCTGACAGATACGCAGTATTTT. Its translation: CASSGTGGLTDTQYF.